These T cell receptor beta chains were read from a single sample in a study of graft-versus-host responses after intestinal transplantation. The table came from immunoSEQ multiplex PCR; TCRdb's copy has only in-frame clones and leaves some out. The repertoire holds 84,000 or so clones, with roughly 80% as singletons. These receptors are not linked to any known antigen. This specimen was unstimulated CD4+ T cells sorted from spleen or lymph node cells, taken before intestinal transplant. Receptors were obtained from a human donor who received an intestinal transplant. The CDR3 runs from the conserved cysteine through the conserved F or W. A D gene is named only where the DNA matches it firmly.

D: -; V: TRBV28; J: TRBJ2-7; CDR3: CASAGSYEQYF
D: -; V: TRBV28; J: TRBJ2-7; CDR3: CASGAPYEQYF
D: TRBD2; V: TRBV7-8; J: TRBJ2-2; CDR3: CASSPKRDYDTGELFF
D: -; V: TRBV4-1; J: TRBJ1-3; CDR3: CASSQGAFSGNTIYF
D: TRBD2; V: TRBV7-9; J: TRBJ2-4; CDR3: CASSGGLAGAKNIQYF
D: TRBD2; V: TRBV6-1; J: TRBJ2-5; CDR3: CASSEVTAGGRETQYF
D: -; V: TRBV9; J: TRBJ1-1; CDR3: CASRALDTEAFF
D: TRBD2; V: TRBV7-9; J: TRBJ2-1; CDR3: CASSFTPGLAGLYNEQFF
D: TRBD2; V: TRBV7-6; J: TRBJ2-1; CDR3: CASSLNPGGYNEQFF
D: TRBD2; V: TRBV19; J: TRBJ2-1; CDR3: CASSYSGAPPHNEQFF
D: TRBD2; V: TRBV5-4; J: TRBJ2-7; CDR3: CASSLGSGGTYYEQYF
D: -; V: TRBV29-1; J: TRBJ2-1; CDR3: CSVAPGEGDYGEQFF
D: TRBD1; V: TRBV5-1; J: -; CDR3: CASSSWTGAEQYF
D: TRBD1; V: TRBV27; J: TRBJ2-1; CDR3: CASTARQGGDNEQFF
D: -; V: TRBV28; J: TRBJ2-2; CDR3: CASSLWWQENTGELFF
D: TRBD2; V: TRBV7-9; J: TRBJ2-3; CDR3: CASSSRISGVGTDTQYF
D: -; V: TRBV29-1; J: TRBJ2-4; CDR3: CSVKGNIQYF
D: TRBD2; V: TRBV2; J: TRBJ2-3; CDR3: CARTGTTSTDTQYF
D: -; V: TRBV28; J: TRBJ1-1; CDR3: CASSFQIGTRGDAFF
D: TRBD1; V: TRBV5-1; J: TRBJ2-3; CDR3: CASSWGQGAGDTQYF
D: -; V: TRBV5-6; J: TRBJ1-6; CDR3: CASSLGSDGFYNSPLHF
D: TRBD1; V: TRBV5-1; J: TRBJ1-4; CDR3: CASSPGQGLFNEKLFF
D: -; V: TRBV6-1; J: TRBJ1-2; CDR3: CASSQTPAKGYTF
D: -; V: TRBV5-4; J: TRBJ1-5; CDR3: CASSLNGGAQPQHF
D: -; V: TRBV9; J: TRBJ1-1; CDR3: CASSVQQMNTEAFF
D: -; V: TRBV7-7; J: TRBJ2-1; CDR3: CASSPRGGRGLSYNEQFF
D: TRBD2; V: TRBV4-1; J: TRBJ2-5; CDR3: CASSPHGGAGETQYF
D: TRBD2; V: TRBV2; J: TRBJ2-2; CDR3: CASSVRGVVTGELFF
D: -; V: TRBV5-6; J: TRBJ2-1; CDR3: CASSLGRTDNEQFF
D: -; V: TRBV30; J: TRBJ2-5; CDR3: CAWSPGVGTQYF
D: -; V: TRBV19; J: TRBJ1-2; CDR3: CASSRASRNYGYTF
D: -; V: TRBV5-1; J: TRBJ2-5; CDR3: CASSLSRETQYF